In its sample, the clone carrying this TCR beta chain is medium-sized. The antigen is unknown. This record comes from a study of vaccination and CD4 T cells after COVID-19. Treatment defined: approximately nine-day PBMC culture with coronavirus spike peptide pools or control peptides (ViraFEST assay). Per germline, CDR1 DFQATT and CDR2 SNEGSKA (reference sequence). The V end lost 0 bases, the J end lost 4 bases, and 15 bases lay between the germline ends. The CDR3 is made up of 15 amino acids. An Oncomine TCR Beta short-read assay was used to sequence the DNA from cultured CD4+ T cells. TCRdb fed the PCR reads into MiXCR, producing one record per CDR3 protein. The profile covers several thousand distinct CDR3 sequences, with around 33% appearing a single time and almost 30% taken by the ten largest.

This clonotype was sampled from a human donor with COVID-19. This chain joins TRBV20-1 and TRBJ1-2, with a weak D call TRBD1 (5 bases). Sequencing was done on a sample of cultured CD4+ T cells from blood. The CDR3 here is CSARDLGIGGYGYTF. CDR3 bases: TGCAGTGCTAGAGATCTGGGGATTGGGGGCTATGGCTACACCTTC.